This TCR beta chain was profiled in a study of blood T cells in healthy people across ages. About this clonotype itself: Antigen unknown.

General observations from the study: Expanded clonotype changes were possibly confounded by unknown donor CMV status.

Germline CDR1 MNHEY, CDR2 SMNVEV (reference sequence). Unmatched junction bases numbered 2, after V lost 4 bases and J lost 4 bases. This CDR3 spans 14 amino acids. Using a J-beta primer mix together with a sample-barcoded 5' primer, a second PCR was run for roughly 6 to 12 cycles. TCRdb recomputed calls from the 5' RACE reads with MiXCR, one row per CDR3 protein. The profile covers under 700,000 distinct CDR3 sequences, with 24% appearing a single time and roughly 9.4% taken by the ten largest. The donors, aged about 6 to 90, were healthy Caucasians from Russia. This sample also appeared in a second study, on T cells of mothers and their children. This second report adds: Biologically related mothers and children overlapped slightly more than unrelated pairs, a non-significant difference.

This receptor was obtained from a boy under 18 in good health. This chain links TRBV27 with TRBJ2-1; 9 positions agree with TRBD2. The sample comprised blood. The CDR3 region has the DNA TGTGCCAGCAGTTCACTAGCGGGTTACAATGAGCAGTTCTTC. This sequence encodes CASSSLAGYNEQFF.